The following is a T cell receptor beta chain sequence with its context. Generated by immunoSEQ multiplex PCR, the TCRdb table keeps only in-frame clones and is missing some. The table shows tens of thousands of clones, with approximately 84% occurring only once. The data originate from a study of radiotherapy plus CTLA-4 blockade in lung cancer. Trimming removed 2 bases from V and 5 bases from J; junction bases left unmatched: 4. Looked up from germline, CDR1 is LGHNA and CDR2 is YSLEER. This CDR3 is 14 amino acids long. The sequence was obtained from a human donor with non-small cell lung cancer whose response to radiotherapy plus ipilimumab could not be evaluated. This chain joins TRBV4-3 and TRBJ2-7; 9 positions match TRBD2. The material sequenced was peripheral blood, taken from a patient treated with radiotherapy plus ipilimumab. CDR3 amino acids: CASSQTGLAHEQYF. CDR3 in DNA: TGCGCCAGCAGCCAAACAGGACTAGCGCACGAGCAGTACTTC.